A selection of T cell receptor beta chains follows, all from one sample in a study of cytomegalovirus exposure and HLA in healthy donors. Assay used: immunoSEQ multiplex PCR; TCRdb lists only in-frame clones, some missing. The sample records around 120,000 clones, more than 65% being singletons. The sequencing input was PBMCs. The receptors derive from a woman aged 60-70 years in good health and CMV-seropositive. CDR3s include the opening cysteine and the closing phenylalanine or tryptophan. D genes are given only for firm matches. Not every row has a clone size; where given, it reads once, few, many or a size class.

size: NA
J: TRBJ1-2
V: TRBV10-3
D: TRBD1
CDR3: CAAAPDRGAYGYTF
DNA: TGTGCCGCCGCCCCGGACAGGGGCGCCTATGGCTACACCTTC

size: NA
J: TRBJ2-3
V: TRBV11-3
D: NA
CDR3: CASSLGGDTDTQYF
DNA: TGTGCCAGCAGCTTAGGGGGGGACACAGATACGCAGTATTTT

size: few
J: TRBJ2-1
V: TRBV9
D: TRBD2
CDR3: CASTRRAGGSDEQFF
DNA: TGTGCCAGCACCCGTAGGGCGGGGGGCTCGGATGAGCAGTTCTTC

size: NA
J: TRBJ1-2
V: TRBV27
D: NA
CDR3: CASSFTVNYGYTF
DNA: TGTGCCAGCAGTTTCACAGTTAACTATGGCTACACCTTC

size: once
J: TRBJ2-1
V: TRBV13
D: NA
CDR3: CASLRVRDTLYNEQFF
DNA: TGTGCCAGCTTAAGGGTTCGGGACACCCTCTACAATGAGCAGTTCTTC

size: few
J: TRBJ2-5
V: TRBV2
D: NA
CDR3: CASKPRETQYF
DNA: TGTGCCAGCAAGCCTCGCGAGACCCAGTACTTC

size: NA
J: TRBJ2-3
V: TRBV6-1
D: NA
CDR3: CAIPLAVSTDTQYF
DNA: TGTGCCATCCCTTTGGCCGTAAGCACAGATACGCAGTATTTT

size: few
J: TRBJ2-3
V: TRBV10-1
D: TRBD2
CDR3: CASSPGTSLTDTQYF
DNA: TGCGCCAGCAGCCCCGGGACTAGCCTCACAGATACGCAGTATTTT

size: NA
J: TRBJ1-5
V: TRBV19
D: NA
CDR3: CATWRTDISNQPQHF
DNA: TGTGCCACCTGGAGGACAGACATTAGCAATCAGCCCCAGCATTTT

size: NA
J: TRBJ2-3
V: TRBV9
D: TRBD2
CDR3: CASSVGGGPPDTQYF
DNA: TGTGCCAGCAGCGTAGGCGGGGGGCCGCCAGATACGCAGTATTTT

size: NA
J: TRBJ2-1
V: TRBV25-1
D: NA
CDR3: CATGGPSYNEQFF
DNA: TGTGCCACAGGGGGGCCCTCCTACAATGAGCAGTTCTTC

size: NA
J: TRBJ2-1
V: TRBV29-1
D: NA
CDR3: CSYTPVGHEQFF
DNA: TGCAGCTACACTCCCGTTGGGCATGAGCAGTTCTTC

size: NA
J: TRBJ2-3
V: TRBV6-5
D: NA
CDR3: CASTSAGGTDTQYF
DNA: TGTGCCAGCACCTCAGCGGGCGGCACAGATACGCAGTATTTT

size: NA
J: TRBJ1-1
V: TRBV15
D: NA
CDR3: CATSSSLGRSTEAFF
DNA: TGTGCCACCAGCAGCTCCCTCGGTCGAAGCACTGAAGCTTTCTTT

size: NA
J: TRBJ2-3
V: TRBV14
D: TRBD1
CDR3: CASSLGQGRDTQYF
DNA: TGTGCCAGCAGCCTTGGACAGGGGCGAGATACGCAGTATTTT

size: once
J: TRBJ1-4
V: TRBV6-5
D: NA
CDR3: CATRGGVEKLFF
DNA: TGTGCCACCAGGGGAGGGGTTGAAAAACTGTTTTTT

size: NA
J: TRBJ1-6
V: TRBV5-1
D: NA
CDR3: CASRAGQTNSPLHF
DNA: TGCGCCAGCAGAGCTGGACAGACCAATTCACCCCTCCACTTT

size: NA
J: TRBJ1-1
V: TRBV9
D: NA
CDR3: CASSPLNRGTEAFF
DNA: TGTGCCAGCAGCCCGCTTAATAGGGGCACTGAAGCTTTCTTT

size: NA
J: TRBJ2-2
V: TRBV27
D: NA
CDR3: CASRLPGADTGELFF
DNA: TGTGCCAGCAGACTCCCAGGGGCGGACACCGGGGAGCTGTTTTTT

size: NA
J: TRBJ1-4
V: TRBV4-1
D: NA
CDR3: CASSQGGQGWEKLFF
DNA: TGCGCCAGCAGCCAAGGGGGGCAGGGATGGGAAAAACTGTTTTTT

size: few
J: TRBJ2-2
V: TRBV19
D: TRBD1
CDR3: CASSADRFGELFF
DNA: TGTGCCAGTAGTGCGGACAGGTTCGGGGAGCTGTTTTTT

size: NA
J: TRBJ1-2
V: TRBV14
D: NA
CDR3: CASSQDTKGYGYTF
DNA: TGTGCCAGCAGCCAGGACACTAAGGGCTATGGCTACACCTTC

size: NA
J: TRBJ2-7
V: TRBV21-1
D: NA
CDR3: CASRTRGLSSYEQYF
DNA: TGTGCCAGCAGGACCCGAGGACTGAGCTCCTACGAGCAGTACTTC

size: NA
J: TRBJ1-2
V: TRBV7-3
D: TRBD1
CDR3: CASSPGDRGRSGYTF
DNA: TGTGCCAGCAGCCCAGGGGACAGGGGGCGAAGTGGCTACACCTTC

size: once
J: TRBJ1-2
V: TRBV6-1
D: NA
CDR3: CASSEEVGASYGYTF
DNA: TGTGCCAGCAGTGAAGAAGTGGGGGCATCCTATGGCTACACCTTC

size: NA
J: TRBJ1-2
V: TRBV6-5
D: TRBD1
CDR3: CASSYVTGGDHGYTF
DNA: TGTGCCAGCAGTTACGTAACAGGGGGCGATCATGGCTACACCTTC

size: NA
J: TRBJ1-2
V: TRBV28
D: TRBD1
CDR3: CASSLPLDRGNYGYTF
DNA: TGTGCCAGCAGTTTACCCCTCGACAGGGGAAACTATGGCTACACCTTC

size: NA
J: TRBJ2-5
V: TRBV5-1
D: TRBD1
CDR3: CASSVGQNQETQYF
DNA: TGCGCCAGCAGCGTGGGACAGAACCAAGAGACCCAGTACTTC

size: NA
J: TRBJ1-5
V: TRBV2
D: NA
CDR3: CASSQDTFNQPQHF
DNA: TGTGCCAGCAGTCAGGATACTTTCAATCAGCCCCAGCATTTT

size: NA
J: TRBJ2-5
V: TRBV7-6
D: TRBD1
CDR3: CASSSRQGALGETQYF
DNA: TGTGCCAGCAGCTCTAGACAGGGGGCGCTTGGAGAGACCCAGTACTTC

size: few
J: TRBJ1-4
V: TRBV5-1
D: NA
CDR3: CASSLVSREGEKLFF
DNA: TGCGCCAGCAGCTTGGTCAGCAGGGAGGGGGAAAAACTGTTTTTT

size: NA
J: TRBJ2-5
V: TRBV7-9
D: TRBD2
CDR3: CASSLTASGARTQYF
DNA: TGTGCCAGCAGCTTGACGGCTAGCGGGGCTCGGACCCAGTACTTC

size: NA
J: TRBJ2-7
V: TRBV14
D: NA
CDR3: CASSQVEGYYEQYF
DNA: TGTGCCAGCAGCCAAGTTGAGGGCTACTACGAGCAGTACTTC